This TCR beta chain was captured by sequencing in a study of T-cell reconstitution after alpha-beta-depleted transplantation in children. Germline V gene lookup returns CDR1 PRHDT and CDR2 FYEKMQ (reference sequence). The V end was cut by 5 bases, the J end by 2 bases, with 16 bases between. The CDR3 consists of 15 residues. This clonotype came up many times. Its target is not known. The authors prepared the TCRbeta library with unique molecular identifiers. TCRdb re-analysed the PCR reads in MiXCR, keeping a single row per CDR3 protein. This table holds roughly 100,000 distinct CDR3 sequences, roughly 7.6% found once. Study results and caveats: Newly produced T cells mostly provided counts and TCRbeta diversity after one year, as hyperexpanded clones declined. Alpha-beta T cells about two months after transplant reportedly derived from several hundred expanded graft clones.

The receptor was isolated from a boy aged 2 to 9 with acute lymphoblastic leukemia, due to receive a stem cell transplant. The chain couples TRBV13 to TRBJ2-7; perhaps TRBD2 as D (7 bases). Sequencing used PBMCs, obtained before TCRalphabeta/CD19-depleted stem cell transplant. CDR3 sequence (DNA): TGTGCCAGCAGCCTTGGGGGGGGCAAAACCTACGAGCAGTACTTC. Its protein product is CASSLGGGKTYEQYF.